A selection of T cell receptor beta chains follows, all from one sample in a study of shared clonotypes between healthy human individuals. TCRdb's copy holds only in-frame clones and misses some; the assay was immunoSEQ multiplex PCR. The sample records 740,000 or so clones, roughly 72% being singletons. The sample was memory CD4+ T cells sorted from blood. The receptors come from a young woman in good health. Both conserved end residues are trimmed from each CDR3.

TRBV2	ASSGGPDGYT
TRBV9	ASSPQTSGSDTQY
TRBV19	ASSNSGAETQY
TRBV10-3	ATEPGLGLNIQY
TRBV11-2	ASSYRGGTEAF
TRBV6-5	ASRRDTAYNEQF
TRBV4-2	ASSQEQGGNLYGYT
TRBV5-5	ASSDYTGTANTEAF
TRBV5-5	ASSLWGNEQF
TRBV28	ASSTGQRYSNQPQH
TRBV5-1	ASTLTAGGANNEQF
TRBV7-8	ASSLYRQETQY
TRBV27	ASTRQGTDTQY
TRBV2	ASSERAGGETQY
TRBV11-2	ASSLLPPRGRGKNEQF
TRBV6-5	ASRGQYTGELF
TRBV6-1	ASSEEADQTAGELF
TRBV18	ASSPSNTDTGELF
TRBV5-1	ASSFDRPAVPSVQY
TRBV28	ASSAHSTGKGGGYT
TRBV27	ASSNRGGTDTQY
TRBV28	ASSAVTGDGEKLF
TRBV30	ASPSGLYGYT
TRBV7-9	ASSSWTAYEQY
TRBV11-3	ASQRDSNTGELF
TRBV27	ASSLLGEGDTQY
TRBV9	ASSARASGRGELF
TRBV28	ASSLHETGYGYT
TRBV6-4	ASSDQSDTGELF
TRBV18	ASSPLVTRSNEQF
TRBV25-1	ASSIRESVDEQF
TRBV15	ATSNRNRDGYT
TRBV30	AWSLGGQPQH
TRBV27	ASSFRGRDHNEQF
TRBV29-1	SAGTGIRKTQY
TRBV5-1	ASSSGTGRGEQF
TRBV7-2	ASSLGAGVRPVSSDTQY
TRBV6-1	ASSGRTGLDGYT
TRBV4-2	ASSQDGREAF
TRBV29-1	SGSTGAGELF
TRBV29-1	SVFLLETGNGYT